Following are 32 T cell receptor beta chains from one sample sequenced in a study of blood T cell repertoires in COVID-19. The protocol was immunoSEQ multiplex PCR, while the TCRdb copy is restricted to in-frame clones and leaves out a portion. The table records roughly 170,000 clones, around four fifths of them present only once. The specimen was PBMCs or T cells enriched from blood (not recorded which). Receptors originate from a woman aged 50 to 65 in a cohort exposed to, infected with or recovered from COVID-19 (not recorded which).

This clone was recorded only once. The chain combines TRBV5-1 with TRBJ2-1; 11 bases map to TRBD1. This CDR3 is 16 amino acids long. In germline, CDR1 is SGHRS, CDR2 YFSETQ. V trimming: 5 bases; J trimming: 7 bases; junction bases outside the gene matches: 11. This CDR3 reads CASRSSGQGALNEQFF. In DNA form, the CDR3 reads TGCGCCAGCAGATCCTCCGGACAGGGGGCGTTGAATGAGCAGTTCTTC.

The count of this clone is one. This rearrangement joins TRBV28 to TRBJ2-3, with a possible D match to TRBD1 (5 bases). Germline V gene sequence: CDR1 MDHEN, CDR2 SYDVKM. The V and J ends lost 3 bases and 3 bases respectively, with 7 bases between them. There are 13 residues in the CDR3. CDR3 region: CASSFQGTDTQYF. The CDR3 nucleotides read TGTGCCAGCAGTTTCCAGGGAACAGATACGCAGTATTTT.

In its sample, this clone was seen a few times. The CDR3 coding sequence is TGTGCCAGCCGAGAGCTCCGGGGGAACTATGGCTACACCTTC. This sequence encodes CASRELRGNYGYTF. The chain uses TRBV28 and TRBJ1-2; the D gene is possibly TRBD1 (5 bases). The CDR3 is made up of 14 amino acids. The germline CDR1 and CDR2 sequences are MDHEN and SYDVKM. V shed 8 bases and J shed 2 bases, with 15 bases lying between them.

The chain links TRBV15 to TRBJ1-2; D remains ambiguous. Per germline, CDR1 LNHNV and CDR2 YYDKDF (reference sequence). V lost 1 base and J lost 5, with 8 bases in between. This CDR3 region has 13 residues. In nucleotides, the CDR3 is TGTGCCACCAGCAGAGGTTCAGAATATGGCTACACCTTC. The encoded protein is CATSRGSEYGYTF.

The genes are TRBV19 and TRBJ2-1, with D unclear. CDR1 is LNHDA and CDR2 is SQIVND in the germline V gene (reference sequence). CDR3 size: 17 residues. Trimming removed 0 bases at V and 4 bases at J, with 16 bases between. The CDR3 bases are TGTGCCAGTAGTATAGAGGGTAGCCCGAAGAGATACAATGAGCAGTTCTTC. It yields the protein CASSIEGSPKRYNEQFF.

This sequence joins TRBV5-5 and TRBJ2-3; no clear D gene. The CDR3 length is 14 residues. Per germline, CDR1 SGHKS and CDR2 YYEKEE (reference sequence). V dropped 4 bases and J dropped 3 bases, with 12 bases sitting between them. DNA of the CDR3: TGTGCCAGCAGCAGAGGTGGGTCAACAGATACGCAGTATTTT. As protein: CASSRGGSTDTQYF.

In this sample, this clone turned up a few times. The J gene is TRBJ1-4, the V gene TRBV13; TRBD1 matches 7 bases. V trimming: 4 bases; J trimming: 5 bases; junction bases outside the gene matches: 7. The germline gives CDR1 PRHDT, CDR2 FYEKMQ (reference sequence). CDR3 size: 15 residues. The CDR3 DNA is TGTGCCAGCAGCTCGACAGGGAAAGGAAATGAAAAACTGTTTTTT. Its protein product is CASSSTGKGNEKLFF.

The chain recombines TRBV11-2 with TRBJ1-1; maybe TRBD1 (5 bases). The germline V gene has CDR1 SGHAT and CDR2 FQNNGV. Trimming removed 6 bases from V and 0 bases from J, with 8 bases in between. CDR3 length: 13 amino acids. The CDR3 protein is CASRGQVNTEAFF. In nucleotides, the CDR3 is TGTGCCAGCAGGGGGCAGGTGAACACTGAAGCTTTCTTT.

The chain employs TRBV5-6 and TRBJ1-6; a weak D match, TRBD1 (6 bases). The CDR3 has 17 residues. CDR1 and CDR2 from the germline V gene are SGHDT and YYEEEE. Trimming shortened V by 5 bases and J by 9 bases, and 24 bases separated the two germline ends. CDR3 sequence (DNA): TGTGCCAGCAGTCACACCCTCGCAGCAGGGGACGGTTCACCCCTCCACTTT. Encoded protein: CASSHTLAAGDGSPLHF.

V and J are TRBV18 and TRBJ2-3, with 9 bases that match TRBD2. Germline-derived CDR1 and CDR2 are KGHSH and LQKENI. There are 17 residues in the CDR3. The V segment lost 2 bases and the J segment 4 bases; nucleotides outside the gene matches: 10. The CDR3 DNA reads as TGTGCCAGCTCACCAAGACTTGGCGGGAGGGAAGCAGATACGCAGTATTTT. Its translation: CASSPRLGGREADTQYF.

The table lists this clone with a few counts. In the same sample, other DNA sequences code for this CDR3. This sequence joins TRBV5-6 and TRBJ2-2; TRBD1 aligns across 7 bases. Trimming at V came to 2 bases and at J to 2 bases, leaving 3 bases not matched to a gene. This CDR3 has 15 amino acids. Germline assignment: CDR1 SGHDT and CDR2 YYEEEE. The CDR3 coding sequence is TGTGCCAGCAGCTTCGGGACAGCTAACACCGGGGAGCTGTTTTTT. It yields the protein CASSFGTANTGELFF.

The rearrangement links TRBV6-5 to TRBJ1-2; 7 bases map to TRBD1. Germline trimming cut 6 bases from V and 8 bases from J; bases unmatched to any gene: 12. Germline CDR1 and CDR2: MNHEY and SVGAGI. This CDR3 has 14 residues. The CDR3 spells CASRSTGSVGGYTF. CDR3 nucleotide sequence: TGTGCCAGCAGATCGACAGGGTCGGTGGGAGGCTACACCTTC.

The chain joins TRBV6-5 to TRBJ1-2; D perhaps matches TRBD1 (6 bases). Germline V lookup: CDR1 MNHEY, CDR2 SVGAGI. The CDR3 extends over 15 amino acids. V was clipped by 7 bases and J by 3 bases, with 18 bases between them. CDR3 in amino acids: CASTLRGGRDYGYTF. CDR3 in DNA: TGTGCCAGCACCTTACGGGGGGGGCGAGACTATGGCTACACCTTC.

The chain employs TRBV5-5 and TRBJ1-5, with no clear D. V lost 0 bases and J lost 8, with 9 bases in between. From germline, CDR1 is SGHKS and CDR2 YYEKEE (reference sequence). The CDR3 has 13 amino acids. CDR3 amino acids: CASSLGLLEPQHF. The CDR3 bases are TGTGCCAGCAGCTTGGGGTTACTAGAGCCCCAGCATTTT.

This clone was picked up one time. This chain connects TRBV9 to TRBJ1-3, with 7 nucleotides matching TRBD1. This CDR3 is built from 15 residues. V shed 6 bases, J shed 2 bases, and the junction held 8 bases outside the gene matches. CDR1 is SGDLS, CDR2 YYNGEE, per germline. The CDR3 protein is CASTYGQDPGNTIYF. CDR3 sequence (DNA): TGTGCCAGCACCTATGGACAGGATCCTGGAAACACCATATATTTT. The full variable domain, its missing parts supplied by reference TRBV9 and TRBJ1-3, is DSGVTQTPKHLITATGQRVTLRCSPRSGDLSVYWYQQSLDQGLQFLIQYYNGEERAKGNILERFSAQQFPDLHSELNLSSLELGDSALYFCASTYGQDPGNTIYFGEGSWLTVV.

The J gene is TRBJ2-3, the V gene TRBV5-8; 9 bases are shared with TRBD1. In germline, CDR1 is SGHTS, CDR2 YDEGEE. The CDR3 has 14 residues. V trimming: 3 bases; J trimming: 3 bases; junction bases outside the gene matches: 2. In DNA form, the CDR3 reads TGTGCCAGCAGCTCGGACAGGGGAACAGATACGCAGTATTTT. Protein: CASSSDRGTDTQYF.

This clone was found a few times. The chain uses TRBV4-2 and TRBJ2-7, with TRBD2 matching 12 bases. CDR3 length equals 14 residues. Unmatched junction bases numbered 4, after V lost 2 bases and J lost 8 bases. Germline values: CDR1 LGHNA, CDR2 YNFKEQ. In DNA form, the CDR3 reads TGTGCCAGCAGCCAATCTAGCGGGGGGGCGAAGCAGTACTTC. It yields the protein CASSQSSGGAKQYF.

The genes are TRBV18 and TRBJ2-6, with 8 bases fitting TRBD1. With V trimmed by 2 bases and J by 0 bases, 3 bases remained unmatched. This CDR3 spans 17 amino acids. The germline V gene encodes CDR1 KGHSH and CDR2 LQKENI. The CDR3 DNA reads as TGTGCCAGCTCACCAACAGGGGGAACCTCTGGGGCCAACGTCCTGACTTTC. It codes for CASSPTGGTSGANVLTF.

The chain is built from TRBV6-5 and TRBJ1-1; tentatively, D is TRBD1 (6 bases). There are 13 residues in the CDR3. Germline assignment: CDR1 MNHEY and CDR2 SVGAGI. V was trimmed by 7 bases and J by 3 bases, leaving 12 bases between them. The CDR3 DNA reads as TGTGCCAGCACCCAGCAGGGGTACACTGAAGCTTTCTTT. This codes for CASTQQGYTEAFF.

V and J are TRBV2 and TRBJ1-5; D ambiguous. CDR3 length equals 14 residues. From germline, CDR1 is SNHLY and CDR2 FYNNEI. Trimming shortened V by 7 bases and J by 0 bases, and 10 bases separated the two germline ends. CDR3 sequence: CASNPDYSNQPQHF. The CDR3 DNA reads TGTGCCAGCAACCCAGATTATAGCAATCAGCCCCAGCATTTT.

The chain joins TRBV5-1 to TRBJ2-2, with 7 bases fitting TRBD1. CDR1 and CDR2 from the germline V gene are SGHRS and YFSETQ. Trimming took 4 bases from V and 7 from J; bases not matched to a gene: 10. The CDR3 runs to 15 residues. This CDR3 is CASSLEGADGGELFF. CDR3 DNA sequence: TGCGCCAGCAGCCTAGAGGGGGCCGATGGCGGGGAGCTGTTTTTT.

The chain employs TRBV7-3 and TRBJ2-1; 9 bases are a match to TRBD2. V lost 0 bases to trimming and J lost 0 bases; unmatched junction nucleotides: 6. This CDR3 has 18 amino acids. Germline V lookup: CDR1 SGHTA, CDR2 FQGTGA. The CDR3 reads CASSLTGLAGSSYNEQFF. CDR3 bases: TGTGCCAGCAGCTTAACGGGGCTAGCGGGAAGCTCCTACAATGAGCAGTTCTTC.

This chain links TRBV7-9 with TRBJ2-3; 13 nucleotides align to TRBD2. Per germline, CDR1 SEHNR and CDR2 FQNEAQ (reference sequence). V gave up 5 bases and J gave up 4 bases; unmatched junction bases: 6. The CDR3 runs to 16 residues. The CDR3 protein is CASSEGTSGVADTQYF. The CDR3 DNA reads TGTGCCAGCAGCGAGGGGACTAGCGGGGTGGCAGATACGCAGTATTTT.

This chain uses TRBV11-2 with TRBJ1-2; no firm D call. The CDR3 totals 13 residues. With 2 bases removed from V and 5 bases from J, the gap between germline ends came to 9 bases. Germline CDR1 reads SGHAT; CDR2 reads FQNNGV. CDR3 protein: CASSLKSAYGYTF. The CDR3 bases are TGTGCCAGCAGCTTAAAATCCGCGTATGGCTACACCTTC.

This clone showed up just once. V and J are TRBV24-1 and TRBJ2-1, with 7 bases identical to TRBD2. The CDR3 loop spans 15 amino acids. V lost 1 base to trimming and J lost 9 bases; unmatched junction nucleotides: 8. Per the germline V gene, CDR1 is KGHDR and CDR2 is SFDVKD. This CDR3 reads CATSDFVSGLFEQFF. DNA for the CDR3: TGTGCCACCAGTGATTTTGTTAGCGGGCTCTTTGAGCAGTTCTTC.

The chain joins TRBV7-2 to TRBJ1-2, with D unclear. From germline, CDR1 is SGHTA and CDR2 FQGNSA. The CDR3 covers 15 residues. Trimming removed 1 base from V and 6 bases from J, with 15 bases in between. The CDR3 protein is CASSLGQPGSDGYTF. CDR3 in DNA: TGTGCCAGCAGCTTAGGCCAGCCGGGGTCGGATGGCTACACCTTC.

V usage is TRBV28 and J usage is TRBJ1-2; D not resolved. Germline CDR1 reads MDHEN; CDR2 reads SYDVKM. CDR3 length equals 14 residues. Deletions cut 3 bases from V and 0 bases from J, with 8 bases between. The CDR3 coding sequence is TGTGCCAGCAGTTTGCAACAGTCTAACTATGGCTACACCTTC. This encodes CASSLQQSNYGYTF.

The CDR3 DNA reads TGTGCCAGAGGGGGCGAGCAGTACTTC. Translation: CARGGEQYF. The chain has TRBV6-4 and TRBJ2-7; the D gene is possibly TRBD1 (6 bases). V lost 9 bases and J lost 6, with 6 bases in between. This CDR3 comprises 9 residues. The germline CDR1 and CDR2 sequences are MRHNA and SNTAGT.

The gene calls are TRBV28 and TRBJ1-5; TRBD1 matches at 12 bases. Germline values: CDR1 MDHEN, CDR2 SYDVKM. This CDR3 contains 18 residues. V trimming: 6 bases; J trimming: 1 base; junction bases outside the gene matches: 10. CDR3 protein: CASRAGTGGGKSNQPQHF. In DNA form, the CDR3 reads TGTGCCAGCAGAGCAGGGACAGGGGGCGGGAAAAGCAATCAGCCCCAGCATTTT.

V is TRBV2 and J is TRBJ1-1; TRBD1 might be the D (5 bases). Germline lookup yields CDR1 SNHLY and CDR2 FYNNEI. The CDR3 loop spans 15 amino acids. The V end lost 5 bases, the J end lost 6 bases, and 19 bases lay between the germline ends. This CDR3 reads CASSSTGLPNAEAFF. The DNA of the CDR3 is TGTGCCAGCAGTTCAACGGGACTGCCCAACGCTGAAGCTTTCTTT.

The J gene is TRBJ1-3, the V gene TRBV30; D unclear. Germline V gene lookup returns CDR1 GTSNPN and CDR2 SVGIG (reference sequence). CDR3 length equals 15 residues. Trimming removed 0 bases at V and 0 bases at J, with 9 bases between. CDR3 in amino acids: CAWSVRGFSGNTIYF. Here the CDR3 DNA reads TGTGCCTGGAGTGTACGAGGGTTCTCTGGAAACACCATATATTTT.

In DNA, the CDR3 is TGTGCCAGTAGTCCTCGGGAGGGAAGCTCCTATAATTCACCCCTCCACTTT. Its protein is CASSPREGSSYNSPLHF. The chain joins TRBV19 to TRBJ1-6; no clear D. CDR3 length equals 17 residues. The V end lost 5 bases, the J end lost 0 bases, and 14 bases lay between the germline ends. Germline assignment: CDR1 LNHDA and CDR2 SQIVND (reference sequence).